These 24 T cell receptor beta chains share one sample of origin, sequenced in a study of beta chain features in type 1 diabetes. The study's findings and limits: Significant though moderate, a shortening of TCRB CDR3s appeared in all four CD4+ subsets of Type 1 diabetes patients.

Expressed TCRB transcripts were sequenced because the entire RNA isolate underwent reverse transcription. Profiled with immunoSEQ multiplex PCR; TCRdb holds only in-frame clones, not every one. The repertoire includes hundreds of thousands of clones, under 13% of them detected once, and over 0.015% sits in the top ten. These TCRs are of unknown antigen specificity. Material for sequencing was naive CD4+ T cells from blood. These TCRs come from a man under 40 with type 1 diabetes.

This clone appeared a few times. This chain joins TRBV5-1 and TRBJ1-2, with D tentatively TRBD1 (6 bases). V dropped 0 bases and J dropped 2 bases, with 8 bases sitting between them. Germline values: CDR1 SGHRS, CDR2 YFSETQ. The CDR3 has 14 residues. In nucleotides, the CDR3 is TGCGCCAGCAGCTTGGGGACAGACAACTATGGCTACACCTTC. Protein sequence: CASSLGTDNYGYTF.

This chain's CDR3 is CASSSTTGTSGGNEQFF. Here the CDR3 DNA reads TGTGCCAGCAGCTCAACCACCGGGACTAGCGGGGGGAATGAGCAGTTCTTC. This chain connects TRBV7-3 to TRBJ2-1; 15 bases are a match to TRBD2. V gave up 4 bases and J gave up 7 bases; unmatched junction bases: 8. The CDR3 has 17 amino acids. CDR1 is SGHTA, CDR2 FQGTGA, per germline.

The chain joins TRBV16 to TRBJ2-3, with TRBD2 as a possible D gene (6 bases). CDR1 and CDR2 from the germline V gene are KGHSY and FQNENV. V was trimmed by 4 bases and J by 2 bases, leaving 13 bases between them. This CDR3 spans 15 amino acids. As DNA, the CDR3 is TGTGCCAGCAGCCGCCGGGCGGGGATCACAGATACGCAGTATTTT. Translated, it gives CASSRRAGITDTQYF.

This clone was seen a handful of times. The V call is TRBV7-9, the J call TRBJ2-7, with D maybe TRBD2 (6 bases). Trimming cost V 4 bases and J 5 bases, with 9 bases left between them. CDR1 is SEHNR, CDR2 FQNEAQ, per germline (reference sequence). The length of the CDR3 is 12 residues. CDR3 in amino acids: CASSSRENEQYF. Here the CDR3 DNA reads TGTGCCAGCAGCTCGCGGGAAAACGAGCAGTACTTC. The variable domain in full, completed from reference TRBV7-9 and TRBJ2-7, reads DTGVSQNPRHKITKRGQNVTFRCDPISEHNRLYWYRQTLGQGPEFLTYFQNEAQLEKSRLLSDRFSAERPKGSFSTLEIQRTEQGDSAMYLCASSSRENEQYFGPGTRLTVT.

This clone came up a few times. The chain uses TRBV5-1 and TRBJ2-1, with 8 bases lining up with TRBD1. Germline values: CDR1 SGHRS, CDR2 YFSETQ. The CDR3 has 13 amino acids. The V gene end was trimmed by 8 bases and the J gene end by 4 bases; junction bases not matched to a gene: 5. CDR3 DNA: TGCGCCAGTGGGACAGGTGTTTACAATGAGCAGTTCTTC. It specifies CASGTGVYNEQFF.

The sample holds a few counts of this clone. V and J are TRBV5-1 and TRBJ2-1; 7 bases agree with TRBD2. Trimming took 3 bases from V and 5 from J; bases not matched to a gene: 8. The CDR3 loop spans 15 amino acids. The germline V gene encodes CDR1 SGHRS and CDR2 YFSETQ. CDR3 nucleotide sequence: TGCGCCAGCAGCTCAACGTCAGGGAGGGACAATGAGCAGTTCTTC. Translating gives CASSSTSGRDNEQFF.

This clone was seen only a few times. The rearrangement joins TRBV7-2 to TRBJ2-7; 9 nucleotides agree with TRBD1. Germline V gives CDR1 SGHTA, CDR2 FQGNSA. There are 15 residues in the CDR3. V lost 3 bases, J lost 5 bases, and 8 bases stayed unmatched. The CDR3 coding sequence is TGTGCCAGCAGCTTGTCGGGGACAGGGAACCACGAGCAGTACTTC. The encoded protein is CASSLSGTGNHEQYF.

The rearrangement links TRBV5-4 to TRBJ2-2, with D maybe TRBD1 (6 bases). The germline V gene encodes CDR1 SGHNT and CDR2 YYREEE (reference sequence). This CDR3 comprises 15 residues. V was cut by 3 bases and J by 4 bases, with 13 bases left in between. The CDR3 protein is CASSSQDRRTGELFF. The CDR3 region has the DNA TGTGCCAGCAGCTCCCAGGACAGACGCACCGGGGAGCTGTTTTTT.

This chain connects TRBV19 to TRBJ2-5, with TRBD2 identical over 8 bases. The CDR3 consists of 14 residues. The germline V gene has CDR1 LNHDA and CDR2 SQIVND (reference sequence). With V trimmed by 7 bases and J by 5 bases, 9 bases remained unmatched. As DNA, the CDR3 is TGTGCCAGTACCAAAGGGACTAGTGGGGAGACCCAGTACTTC. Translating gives CASTKGTSGETQYF.

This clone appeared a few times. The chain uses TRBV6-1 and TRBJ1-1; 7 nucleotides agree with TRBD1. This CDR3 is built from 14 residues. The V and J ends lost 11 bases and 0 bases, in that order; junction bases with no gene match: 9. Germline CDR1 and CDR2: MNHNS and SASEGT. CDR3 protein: CAGAIGTVNTEAFF. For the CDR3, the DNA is TGTGCCGGAGCAATTGGGACAGTGAACACTGAAGCTTTCTTT.

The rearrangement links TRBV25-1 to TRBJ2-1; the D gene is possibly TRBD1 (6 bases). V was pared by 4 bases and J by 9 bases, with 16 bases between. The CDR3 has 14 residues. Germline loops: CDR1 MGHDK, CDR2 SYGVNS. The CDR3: CASSAYHRDGEQFF. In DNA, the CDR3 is TGTGCCAGCAGTGCTTATCACAGGGACGGTGAGCAGTTCTTC.

CDR3 DNA: TGTGCCAGCTCACCACCCGGCAGGGGGCCCCTCCACTTT. Encoded protein: CASSPPGRGPLHF. The genes are TRBV18 and TRBJ1-6; 7 bases fit TRBD1. Looked up from germline, CDR1 is KGHSH and CDR2 is LQKENI. Trimming removed 0 bases from V and 13 bases from J; junction bases left unmatched: 3. The CDR3 totals 13 residues.

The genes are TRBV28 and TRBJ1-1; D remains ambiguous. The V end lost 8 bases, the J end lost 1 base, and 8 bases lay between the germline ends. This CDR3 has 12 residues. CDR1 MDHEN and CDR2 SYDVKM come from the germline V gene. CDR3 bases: TGTGCCAGCTGCCTAAGGAACACTGAAGCTTTCTTT. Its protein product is CASCLRNTEAFF.

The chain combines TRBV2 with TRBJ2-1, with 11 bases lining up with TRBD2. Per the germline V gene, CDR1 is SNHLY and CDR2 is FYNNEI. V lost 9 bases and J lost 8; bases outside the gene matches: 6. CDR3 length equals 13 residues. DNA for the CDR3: TGTGCCAGTTGTAGCGGGGGGGCATATGAGCAGTTCTTC. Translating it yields CASCSGGAYEQFF.

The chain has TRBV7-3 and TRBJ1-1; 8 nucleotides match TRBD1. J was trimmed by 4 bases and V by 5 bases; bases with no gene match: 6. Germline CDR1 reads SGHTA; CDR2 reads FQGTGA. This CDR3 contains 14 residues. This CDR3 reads CASSVDRGSTEAFF. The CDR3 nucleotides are TGTGCCAGCAGCGTAGACAGGGGTAGCACTGAAGCTTTCTTT.

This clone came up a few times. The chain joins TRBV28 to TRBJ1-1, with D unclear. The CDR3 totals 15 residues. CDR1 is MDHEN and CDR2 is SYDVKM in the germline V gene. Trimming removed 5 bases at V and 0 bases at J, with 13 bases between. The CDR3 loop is CASSPPAGMNTEAFF. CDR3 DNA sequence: TGTGCCAGCAGTCCCCCGGCAGGTATGAACACTGAAGCTTTCTTT.

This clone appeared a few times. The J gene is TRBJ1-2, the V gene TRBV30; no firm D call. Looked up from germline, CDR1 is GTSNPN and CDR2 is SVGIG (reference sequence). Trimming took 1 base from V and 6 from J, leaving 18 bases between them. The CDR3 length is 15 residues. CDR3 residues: CAWSDQQKSGDGYTF. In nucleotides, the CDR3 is TGTGCCTGGAGTGACCAACAGAAGAGCGGGGATGGCTACACCTTC.

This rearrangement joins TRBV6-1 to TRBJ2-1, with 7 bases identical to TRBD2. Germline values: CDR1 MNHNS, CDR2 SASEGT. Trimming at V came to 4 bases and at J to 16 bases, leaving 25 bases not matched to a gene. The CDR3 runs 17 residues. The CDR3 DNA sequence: TGTGCCAGCAGTGTTACCTGGGGAGGGCCAGGGTACTCAAGCTTATTCTTC. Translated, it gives CASSVTWGGPGYSSLFF.

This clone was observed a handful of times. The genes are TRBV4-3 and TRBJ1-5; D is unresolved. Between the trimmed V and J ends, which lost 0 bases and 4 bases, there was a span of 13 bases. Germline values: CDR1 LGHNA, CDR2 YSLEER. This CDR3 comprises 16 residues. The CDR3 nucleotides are TGCGCCAGCAGCCAAGATTGGAGTCTCGATAATCAGCCCCAGCATTTT. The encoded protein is CASSQDWSLDNQPQHF.

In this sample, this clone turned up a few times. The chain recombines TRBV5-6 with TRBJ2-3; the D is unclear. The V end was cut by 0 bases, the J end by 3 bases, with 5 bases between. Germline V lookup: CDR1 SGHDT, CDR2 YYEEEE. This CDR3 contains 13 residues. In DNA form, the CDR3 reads TGTGCCAGCAGCTTGGAGAGGACAGATACGCAGTATTTT. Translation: CASSLERTDTQYF.

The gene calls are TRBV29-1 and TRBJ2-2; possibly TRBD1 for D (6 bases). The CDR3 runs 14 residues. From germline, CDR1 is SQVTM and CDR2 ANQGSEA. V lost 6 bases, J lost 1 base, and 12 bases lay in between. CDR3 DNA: TGCAGCGTCTCCGGGACACAGAACACCGGGGAGCTGTTTTTT. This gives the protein CSVSGTQNTGELFF.

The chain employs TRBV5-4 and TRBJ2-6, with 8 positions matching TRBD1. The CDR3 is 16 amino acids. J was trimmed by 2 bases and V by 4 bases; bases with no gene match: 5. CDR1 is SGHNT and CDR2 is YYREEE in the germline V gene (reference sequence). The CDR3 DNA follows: TGTGCCAGCAGCCTAAGGACAGGGACTGGGGCCAACGTCCTGACTTTC. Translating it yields CASSLRTGTGANVLTF. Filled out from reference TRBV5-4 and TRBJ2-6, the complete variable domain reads ETGVTQSPTHLIKTRGQQVTLRCSSQSGHNTVSWYQQALGQGPQFIFQYYREEENGRGNFPPRFSGLQFPNYSSELNVNALELDDSALYLCASSLRTGTGANVLTFGAGSRLTVL.

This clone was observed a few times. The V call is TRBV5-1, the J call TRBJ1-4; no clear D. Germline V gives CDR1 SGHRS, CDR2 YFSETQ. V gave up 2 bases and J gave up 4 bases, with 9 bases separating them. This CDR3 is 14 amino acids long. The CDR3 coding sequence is TGCGCCAGCAGCTTTGGGCCGATTAATGAAAAACTGTTTTTT. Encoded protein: CASSFGPINEKLFF.

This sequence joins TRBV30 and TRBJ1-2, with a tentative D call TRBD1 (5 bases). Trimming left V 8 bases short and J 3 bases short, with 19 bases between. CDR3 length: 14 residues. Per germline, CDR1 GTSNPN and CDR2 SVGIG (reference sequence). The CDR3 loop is CAAGWAGKYYGYTF. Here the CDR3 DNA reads TGTGCCGCCGGCTGGGCAGGGAAGTACTATGGCTACACCTTC.